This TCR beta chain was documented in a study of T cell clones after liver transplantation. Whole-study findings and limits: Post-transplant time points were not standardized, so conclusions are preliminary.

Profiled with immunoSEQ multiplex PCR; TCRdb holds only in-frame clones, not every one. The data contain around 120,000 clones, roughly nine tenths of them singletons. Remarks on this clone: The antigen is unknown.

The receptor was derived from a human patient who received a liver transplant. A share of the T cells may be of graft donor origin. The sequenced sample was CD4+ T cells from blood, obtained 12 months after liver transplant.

CDR3 in DNA: TGTGCCAGCAGTTCCGACAGTAGCACAGATACGCAGTATTTT. It codes for CASSSDSSTDTQYF. The rearrangement links TRBV11-3 to TRBJ2-3; the D gene is possibly TRBD1 (5 bases). Looked up from germline, CDR1 is SGHNT and CDR2 is YENEEA. V was shortened by 6 bases and J by 0 bases, with 10 bases between the two germline ends. The CDR3 extends over 14 amino acids.